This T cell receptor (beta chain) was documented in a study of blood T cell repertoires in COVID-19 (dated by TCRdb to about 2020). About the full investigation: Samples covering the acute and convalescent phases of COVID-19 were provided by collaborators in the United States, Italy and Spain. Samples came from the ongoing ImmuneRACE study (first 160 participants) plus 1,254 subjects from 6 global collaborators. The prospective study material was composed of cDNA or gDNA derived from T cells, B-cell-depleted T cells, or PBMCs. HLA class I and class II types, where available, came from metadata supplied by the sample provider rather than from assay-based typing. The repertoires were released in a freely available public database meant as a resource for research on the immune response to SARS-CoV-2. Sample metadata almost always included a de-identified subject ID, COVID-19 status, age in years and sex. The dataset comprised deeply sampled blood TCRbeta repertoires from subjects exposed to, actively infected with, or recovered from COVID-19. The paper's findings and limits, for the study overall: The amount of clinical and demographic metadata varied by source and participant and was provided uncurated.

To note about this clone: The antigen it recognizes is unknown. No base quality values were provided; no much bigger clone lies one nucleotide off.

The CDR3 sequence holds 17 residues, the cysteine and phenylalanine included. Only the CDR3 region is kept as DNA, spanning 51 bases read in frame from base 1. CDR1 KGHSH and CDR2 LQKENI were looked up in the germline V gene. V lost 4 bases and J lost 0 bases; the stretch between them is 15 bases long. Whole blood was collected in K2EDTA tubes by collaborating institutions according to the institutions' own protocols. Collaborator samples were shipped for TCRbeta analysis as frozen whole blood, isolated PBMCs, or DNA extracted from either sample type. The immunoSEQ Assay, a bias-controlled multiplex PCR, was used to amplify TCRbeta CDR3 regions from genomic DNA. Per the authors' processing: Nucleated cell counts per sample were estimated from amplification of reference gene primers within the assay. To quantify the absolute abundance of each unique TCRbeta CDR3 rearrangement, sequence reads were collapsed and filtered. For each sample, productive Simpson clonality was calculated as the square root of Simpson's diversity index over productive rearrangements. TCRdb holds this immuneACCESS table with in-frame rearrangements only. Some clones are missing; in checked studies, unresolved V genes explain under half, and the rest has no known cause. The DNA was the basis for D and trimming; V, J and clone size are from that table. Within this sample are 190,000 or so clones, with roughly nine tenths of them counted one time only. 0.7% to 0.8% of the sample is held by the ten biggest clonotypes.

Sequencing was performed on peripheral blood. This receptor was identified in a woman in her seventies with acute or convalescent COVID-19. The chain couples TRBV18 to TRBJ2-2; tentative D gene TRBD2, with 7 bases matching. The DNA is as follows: TGTGCCAGCTCACGAAACGGGGGGCGTGCGAACACCGGGGAGCTGTTTTTT. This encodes CASSRNGGRANTGELFF.